One TCR beta chain is described in this entry. The data were obtained in a study of control samples from healthy donors and cancer patients. Produced via immunoSEQ multiplex PCR; TCRdb's table is partial and in-frame only. In the table there are roughly 400,000 clones, approximately 90% of which are singletons. The germline gives CDR1 MGHRA, CDR2 YSYEKL. The V and J ends lost 0 bases and 5 bases respectively, with 14 bases between them. The CDR3 covers 15 residues. The TCR was taken from a man aged 35-49 years with head and neck cancer. This sequence joins TRBV4-1 and TRBJ2-7; no clear D gene. The sequencing input was PBMCs. The CDR3, as DNA: TGCGCCAGCAGCCAAGAGGAGATAGGGTTCGACGAGCAGTACTTC. Its protein product is CASSQEEIGFDEQYF.